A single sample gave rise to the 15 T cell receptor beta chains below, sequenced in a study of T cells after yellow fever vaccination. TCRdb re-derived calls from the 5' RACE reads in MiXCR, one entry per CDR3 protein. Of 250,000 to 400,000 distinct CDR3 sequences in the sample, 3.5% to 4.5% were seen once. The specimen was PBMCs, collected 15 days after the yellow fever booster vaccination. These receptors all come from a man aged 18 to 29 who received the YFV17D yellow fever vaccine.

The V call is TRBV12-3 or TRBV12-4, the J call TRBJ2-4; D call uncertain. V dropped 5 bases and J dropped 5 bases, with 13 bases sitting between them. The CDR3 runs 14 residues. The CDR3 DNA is TGTGCCAGCAGTGTACAAGGTAGTGAAAACATTCAGTACTTC. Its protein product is CASSVQGSENIQYF.

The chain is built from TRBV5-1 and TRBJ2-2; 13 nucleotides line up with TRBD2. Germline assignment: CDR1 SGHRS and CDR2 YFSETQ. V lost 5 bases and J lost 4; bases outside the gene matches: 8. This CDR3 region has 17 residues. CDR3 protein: CASRPLAGGPVTGELFF. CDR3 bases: TGCGCCAGCAGACCACTAGCGGGGGGGCCGGTCACCGGGGAGCTGTTTTTT.

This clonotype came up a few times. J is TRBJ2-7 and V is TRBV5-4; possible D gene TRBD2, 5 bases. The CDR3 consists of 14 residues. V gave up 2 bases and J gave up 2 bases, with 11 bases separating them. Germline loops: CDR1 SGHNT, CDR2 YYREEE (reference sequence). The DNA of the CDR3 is TGTGCCAGCAGCTTCTACGGGGAAACCTACGAGCAGTACTTC. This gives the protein CASSFYGETYEQYF.

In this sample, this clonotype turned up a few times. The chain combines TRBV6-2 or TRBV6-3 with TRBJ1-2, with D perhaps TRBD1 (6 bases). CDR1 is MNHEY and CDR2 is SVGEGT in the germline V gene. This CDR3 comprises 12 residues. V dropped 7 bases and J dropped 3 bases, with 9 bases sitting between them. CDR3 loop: CASTRQDYGYTF. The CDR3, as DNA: TGTGCCAGCACCAGACAGGACTATGGCTACACCTTC.

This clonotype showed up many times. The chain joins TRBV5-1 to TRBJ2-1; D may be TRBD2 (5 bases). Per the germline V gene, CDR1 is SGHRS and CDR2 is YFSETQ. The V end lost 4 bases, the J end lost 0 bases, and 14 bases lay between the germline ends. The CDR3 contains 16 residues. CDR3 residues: CASSLLSAGSYNEQFF. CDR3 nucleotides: TGCGCCAGCAGCCTGTTATCGGCGGGCTCCTACAATGAGCAGTTCTTC.

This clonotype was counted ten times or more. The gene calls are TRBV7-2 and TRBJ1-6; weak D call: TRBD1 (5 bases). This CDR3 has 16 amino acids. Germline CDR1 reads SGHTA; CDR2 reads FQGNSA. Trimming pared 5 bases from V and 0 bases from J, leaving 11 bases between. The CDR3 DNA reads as TGTGCCAGCAGCCTGGGACGGAACTCCTATAATTCACCCCTCCACTTT. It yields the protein CASSLGRNSYNSPLHF.

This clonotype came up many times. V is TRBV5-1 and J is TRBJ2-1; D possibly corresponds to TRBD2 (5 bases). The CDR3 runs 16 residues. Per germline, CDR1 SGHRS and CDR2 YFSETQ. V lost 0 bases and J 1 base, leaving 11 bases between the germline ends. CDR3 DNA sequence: TGCGCCAGCAGCTTGGCGCCCGGGGATTCCTACAATGAGCAGTTCTTC. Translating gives CASSLAPGDSYNEQFF.

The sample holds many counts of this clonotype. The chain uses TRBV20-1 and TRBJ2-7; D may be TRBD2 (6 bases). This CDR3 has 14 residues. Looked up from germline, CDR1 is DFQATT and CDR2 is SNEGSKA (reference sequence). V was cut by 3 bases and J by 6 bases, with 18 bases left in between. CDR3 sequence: CSASFGGGQGEQYF. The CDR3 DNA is TGCAGTGCTAGTTTTGGGGGAGGTCAGGGCGAGCAGTACTTC.

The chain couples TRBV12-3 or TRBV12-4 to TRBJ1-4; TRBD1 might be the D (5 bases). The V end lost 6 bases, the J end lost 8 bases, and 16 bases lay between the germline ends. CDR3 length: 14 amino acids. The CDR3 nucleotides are TGTGCCAGCAGACAGGCGGGAGGCGGGGAAAAACTGTTTTTT. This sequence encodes CASRQAGGGEKLFF.

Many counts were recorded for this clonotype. This chain's CDR3 is CASSLGGRNSPLHF. As DNA, the CDR3 is TGTGCCAGCAGTTTAGGGGGGCGCAATTCACCCCTCCACTTT. V and J are TRBV12-3 or TRBV12-4 and TRBJ1-6, with D maybe TRBD1 (6 bases). Between the trimmed V and J ends, which lost 1 base and 7 bases, there was a span of 8 bases. This CDR3 region has 14 residues.

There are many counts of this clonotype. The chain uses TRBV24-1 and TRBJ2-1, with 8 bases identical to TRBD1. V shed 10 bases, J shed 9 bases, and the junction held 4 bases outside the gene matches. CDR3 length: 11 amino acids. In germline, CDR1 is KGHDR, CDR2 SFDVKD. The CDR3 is CATSRGLEQFF. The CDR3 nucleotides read TGTGCCACAAGCAGGGGGCTTGAGCAGTTCTTC.

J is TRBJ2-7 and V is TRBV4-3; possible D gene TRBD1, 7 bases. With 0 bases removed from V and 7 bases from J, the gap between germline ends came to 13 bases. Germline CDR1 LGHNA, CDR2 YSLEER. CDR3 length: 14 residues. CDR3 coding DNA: TGCGCCAGCAGCCAAGAATTTCAGGGGGGTGAGCAGTACTTC. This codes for CASSQEFQGGEQYF.

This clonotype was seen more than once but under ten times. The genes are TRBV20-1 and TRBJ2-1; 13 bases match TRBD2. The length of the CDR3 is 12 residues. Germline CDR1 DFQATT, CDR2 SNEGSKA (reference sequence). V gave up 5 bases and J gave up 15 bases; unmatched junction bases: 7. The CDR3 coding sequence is TGCAGTGCTCCCGGGACTAGCGGGGTTGGGTTCTTC. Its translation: CSAPGTSGVGFF.

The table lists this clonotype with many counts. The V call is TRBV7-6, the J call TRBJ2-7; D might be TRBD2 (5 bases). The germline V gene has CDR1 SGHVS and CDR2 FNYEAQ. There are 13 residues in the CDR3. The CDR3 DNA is TGTGGGACCGTGTGGGTGGGTTATGCGGGGCAGTACTTC. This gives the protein CGTVWVGYAGQYF.

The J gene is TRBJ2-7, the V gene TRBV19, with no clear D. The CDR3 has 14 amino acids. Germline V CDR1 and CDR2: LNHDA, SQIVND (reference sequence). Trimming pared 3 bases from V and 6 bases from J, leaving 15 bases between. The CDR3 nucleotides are TGTGCCAGTAGTATTAACAGAGTGAACGGCGAGCAGTACTTC. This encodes CASSINRVNGEQYF.